These T cell receptor beta chains were read from a single sample in a study of blood T cell repertoires in COVID-19. Method: immunoSEQ multiplex PCR; TCRdb's copy keeps in-frame clones and lacks some. The sample consists of roughly 120,000 clones, 84% of them appearing once. The sample consisted of peripheral blood. These receptors were obtained from a woman aged 40 to 50 with acute or convalescent COVID-19. Each CDR3 is given with its conserved first and last residue. The order of the fields is CDR3 length, D gene, J gene, V gene, clone size, CDR3 protein, CDR3 DNA. D genes are given only for firm matches. Only some rows state a clone size, as once, few, many or a class for expanded clones.

>13|.|TRBJ1-3|TRBV28|once
CASSPWERDTIYF
TGTGCCAGCAGCCCTTGGGAGAGAGACACCATATATTTT
>15|.|TRBJ1-5|TRBV5-1|.
CASSLQGGGNQPQHF
TGCGCCAGCAGCTTACAGGGCGGTGGCAATCAGCCCCAGCATTTT
>15|.|TRBJ1-5|TRBV15|.
CATSRSQGFNQPQHF
TGTGCCACCAGCAGATCCCAGGGTTTCAATCAGCCCCAGCATTTT
>14|TRBD1|TRBJ1-1|TRBV2|.
CASSPEGGTGKAFF
TGTGCCAGCAGCCCTGAGGGGGGGACAGGGAAAGCTTTCTTT
>17|TRBD1|TRBJ1-6|TRBV3-1/TRBV3-2|few
CASGTGPLSSYNSPLHF
TGTGCCAGCGGGACAGGTCCACTGAGCTCCTATAATTCACCCCTCCACTTT
>16|TRBD1|TRBJ1-3|TRBV18|once
CASSPPDDRGRNTIYF
TGTGCCAGCTCACCTCCCGACGACAGGGGAAGAAACACCATATATTTT
>14|.|TRBJ2-7|TRBV6-5|.
CASSYSGRGYEQYF
TGTGCCAGCAGTTACAGCGGCCGGGGGTACGAGCAGTACTTC
>15|TRBD1|TRBJ1-6|TRBV7-8|.
CASSLKGTVGSPLHF
TGTGCCAGCAGCTTAAAGGGGACAGTCGGTTCACCCCTCCACTTT
>15|.|TRBJ2-7|TRBV6-5|.
CASSYSSGSSYEQYF
TGTGCCAGCAGTTACTCGTCTGGGAGCTCCTACGAGCAGTACTTC
>18|.|TRBJ1-6|TRBV12-2|.
CASRRFGTGREDNSPLHF
TGTGCAAGTCGCCGATTCGGAACAGGGCGCGAGGATAATTCACCCCTCCACTTT
>14|TRBD2|TRBJ2-7|TRBV30|.
CAWALAVPPYEQYF
TGTGCCTGGGCACTAGCGGTCCCCCCCTACGAGCAGTACTTC
>11|.|TRBJ2-7|TRBV18|.
CASSPGTEQYF
TGTGCCAGCTCACCAGGGACTGAGCAGTACTTC
>15|TRBD1|TRBJ1-2|TRBV5-5|.
CASRRDRAANYGYTF
TGTGCCAGCAGAAGGGACAGGGCTGCTAACTATGGCTACACCTTC
>14|TRBD2|TRBJ2-3|TRBV6-5|few
CATMGEGAPDTQYF
TGTGCCACCATGGGGGAGGGCGCCCCAGATACGCAGTATTTT
>14|.|TRBJ1-3|TRBV5-4|.
CASSLSGSGNTIYF
TGTGCCAGCAGCTTGTCAGGCTCTGGAAACACCATATATTTT
>14|TRBD2|TRBJ2-3|TRBV9|.
CASSVSGGVDTQYF
TGTGCCAGCAGCGTTAGCGGGGGGGTAGATACGCAGTATTTT
>17|.|TRBJ2-7|TRBV30|.
CAWSVLYAPREAYEQYF
TGTGCCTGGAGTGTATTATATGCCCCGCGGGAAGCCTACGAGCAGTACTTC
>12|.|TRBJ2-7|TRBV12-3/TRBV12-4|.
CASSPSAYEQYF
TGTGCCAGCAGTCCTAGCGCCTACGAGCAGTACTTC
>18|.|TRBJ2-2|TRBV5-1|once
CASSLVAQDSQNTGELFF
TGCGCCAGCAGCTTGGTAGCGCAGGACTCCCAGAACACCGGGGAGCTGTTTTTT
>15|TRBD2|TRBJ2-7|TRBV7-8|.
CASSSHRRESYEQYF
TGTGCCAGCAGCTCGCACCGGCGGGAGTCCTACGAGCAGTACTTC
>11|.|TRBJ1-2|TRBV21-1|.
CASIDRRGYTF
TGTGCCAGCATCGACAGAAGAGGCTACACCTTC
>17|.|TRBJ1-1|TRBV27|.
CASSSLPPQGLNTEAFF
TGTGCCAGCAGTTCACTACCCCCCCAGGGGTTGAACACTGAAGCTTTCTTT
>14|TRBD2|TRBJ2-3|TRBV5-1|.
CASGGTSVTDTQYF
TGCGCCAGCGGCGGGACTAGCGTTACAGATACGCAGTATTTT
>14|TRBD1|TRBJ1-2|TRBV3-1/TRBV3-2|.
CASSRDRGDYGYTF
TGTGCCAGCAGTCGGGACAGGGGAGACTATGGCTACACCTTC
>12|.|TRBJ1-5|TRBV12-3/TRBV12-4|.
CASSFGPQPQHF
TGTGCCAGCAGTTTTGGGCCACAGCCCCAGCATTTT
>16|TRBD1|TRBJ1-1|TRBV14|.
CASSLRQGLGNTEAFF
TGTGCCAGCAGCCTTAGACAGGGTTTGGGGAACACTGAAGCTTTCTTT
>13|.|TRBJ2-7|TRBV5-4|.
CASSLGGVYEQYF
TGTGCCAGCAGCTTGGGGGGGGTCTACGAGCAGTACTTC
>16|.|TRBJ2-4|TRBV20-1|.
CSASSGGRLAKNIQYF
TGCAGTGCTAGTTCGGGGGGCCGACTAGCCAAAAACATTCAGTACTTC
>15|TRBD2|TRBJ2-5|TRBV5-1|.
CASSLRAGSGETQYF
TGCGCCAGCAGCCTTAGAGCGGGGTCCGGGGAGACCCAGTACTTC
>16|TRBD1|TRBJ1-5|TRBV19|.
CASSPTGTGPNQPQHF
TGTGCCAGTAGTCCCACCGGGACAGGGCCCAATCAGCCCCAGCATTTT
>15|TRBD1|TRBJ1-1|TRBV3-1/TRBV3-2|.
CASSQDLTGEPEAFF
TGTGCCAGCAGCCAGGATCTAACAGGGGAACCTGAAGCTTTCTTT
>13|TRBD1|TRBJ1-3|TRBV5-4|.
CAFGQGSGNTIYF
TGTGCCTTTGGACAGGGCTCTGGAAACACCATATATTTT
>12|.|TRBJ2-1|TRBV18|.
CASSLPGVEQFF
TGTGCCAGCTCATTACCAGGGGTGGAGCAGTTCTTC
>13|.|TRBJ2-7|TRBV15|.
CATSRDTSYEQYF
TGTGCCACCAGCAGAGACACTTCCTACGAGCAGTACTTC
>15|TRBD1|TRBJ2-1|TRBV30|once
CAWTLHRGRHNEQFF
TGTGCCTGGACCCTGCACAGGGGGCGTCACAATGAGCAGTTCTTC
>12|.|TRBJ2-3|TRBV19|.
CASSMEGVSQYF
TGTGCCAGTAGTATGGAAGGGGTCTCGCAGTATTTT
>18|TRBD1|TRBJ1-6|TRBV2|.
CASSPFLDRAVDNSPLHF
TGTGCCAGCAGCCCATTTCTTGACAGGGCTGTAGATAATTCACCCCTCCACTTT
>16|TRBD1|TRBJ1-2|TRBV5-1|.
CASSVPGGTTNYGYTF
TGCGCCAGCAGCGTGCCAGGGGGGACCACTAACTATGGCTACACCTTC
>11|.|TRBJ1-1|TRBV10-3|.
CAISESVVAFF
TGTGCCATCAGTGAGTCGGTAGTAGCTTTCTTT
>17|.|TRBJ1-1|TRBV5-1|.
CASSLMIGGVKNTEAFF
TGCGCCAGCAGCTTGATGATCGGGGGGGTGAAGAACACTGAAGCTTTCTTT
>15|TRBD1|TRBJ1-1|TRBV6-5|.
CASSPTGARRTEAFF
TGTGCCAGCAGTCCGACAGGGGCAAGGAGGACTGAAGCTTTCTTT
>17|.|TRBJ1-5|TRBV4-1|.
CASSQTNAGTLEALQHF
TGCGCCAGCAGCCAAACAAATGCCGGGACACTCGAAGCGCTCCAGCATTTT
>14|.|TRBJ1-2|TRBV9|.
CASSVVSGAAGYTF
TGTGCCAGCAGCGTAGTAAGTGGGGCGGCCGGCTACACCTTC
>13|.|TRBJ1-2|TRBV19|.
CASSTGKGYGYTF
TGTGCCAGTAGTACAGGGAAGGGCTATGGCTACACCTTC
>17|TRBD2|TRBJ2-2|TRBV3-1/TRBV3-2|.
CASSQGATAGDIGELFF
TGTGCCAGCAGCCAAGGGGCAACAGCGGGGGACATCGGGGAGCTGTTTTTT
>14|.|TRBJ1-2|TRBV30|few
CAWSVLLFGSGYTF
TGTGCCTGGAGTGTTCTCTTGTTCGGGTCTGGCTACACCTTC
>13|TRBD2|TRBJ2-1|TRBV9|.
CASTLAGGSEQFF
TGTGCCAGCACCCTAGCGGGGGGGAGTGAGCAGTTCTTC
>16|TRBD1|TRBJ2-7|TRBV10-2|.
CASSDMDRGGTYEQYF
TGCGCCAGCAGTGACATGGACAGGGGGGGCACCTACGAGCAGTACTTC
>16|TRBD2|TRBJ2-5|TRBV7-9|many
CASSSRAGGLSETQYF
TGTGCCAGCAGCTCCAGAGCGGGGGGGCTGTCGGAGACCCAGTACTTC